The sequence of this T cell receptor beta chain was determined in a study of T cells in Graves' hyperthyroidism and ophthalmopathy. TCR beta CDR3 sequences were amplified from RNA transcripts. First-round RT-PCR with HTBI primers amplified the TCR CDR3 region. TCRdb reanalysed the multiplex PCR reads using MiXCR and keeps one entry per CDR3 protein. The sample holds 96,000 or so distinct CDR3 sequences, just over 50% seen once. Stable disease denoted Graves' hyperthyroidism without ophthalmopathy progression within 18 months. Newly diagnosed hyperthyroidism patients aged 18 to 65 years had disease lasting under 2 months. As to this clonotype: No DNA is shown, since the ends of the CDR3 on it are uncertain; the CDR3 is the one TCRdb lists.

The CDR3 is 18 residues long, ends included. Germline CDR1 reads KGHDR; CDR2 reads SFDVKD. The sequenced sample was blood. This receptor was obtained from a woman aged 40 to 49 with Graves' hyperthyroidism. The chain links TRBV24-1 to TRBJ2-5; the table's D call, TRBD1, was not checked against the DNA. The chain's CDR3 is CATCASSLTMGVGETQYF.